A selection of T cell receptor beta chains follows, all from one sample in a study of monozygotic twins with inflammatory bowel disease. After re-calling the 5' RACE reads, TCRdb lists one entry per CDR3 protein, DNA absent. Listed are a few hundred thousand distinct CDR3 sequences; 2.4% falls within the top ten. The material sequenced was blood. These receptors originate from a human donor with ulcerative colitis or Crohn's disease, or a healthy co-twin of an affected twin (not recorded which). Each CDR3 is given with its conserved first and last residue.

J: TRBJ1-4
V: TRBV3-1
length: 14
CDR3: CASSQQGPNEKLFF

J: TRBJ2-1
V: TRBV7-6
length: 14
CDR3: CASSLGLATNEQFF

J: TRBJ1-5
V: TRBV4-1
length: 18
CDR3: CASSQEVAGGYSNQPQHF

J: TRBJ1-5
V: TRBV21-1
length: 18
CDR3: CASSKEPGRDGSNQPQHF

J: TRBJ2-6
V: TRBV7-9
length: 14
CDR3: CASTLNLGANVLTF

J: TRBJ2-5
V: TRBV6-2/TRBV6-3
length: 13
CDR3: CASHQLRPETQYF

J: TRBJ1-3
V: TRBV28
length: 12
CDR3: CASGAIGNTIYF

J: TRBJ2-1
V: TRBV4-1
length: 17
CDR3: CASSQDPGTSGYIEQFF

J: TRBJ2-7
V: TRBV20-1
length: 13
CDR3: CSARGQGPYEQYF

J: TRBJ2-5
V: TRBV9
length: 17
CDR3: CASSVGGLAGHQETQYF

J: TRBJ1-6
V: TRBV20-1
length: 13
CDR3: CSANPGFGSPLHF

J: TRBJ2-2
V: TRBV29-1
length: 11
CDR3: CSVAVIGELFF

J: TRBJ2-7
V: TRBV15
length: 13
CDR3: CATRPGVSDEQYF

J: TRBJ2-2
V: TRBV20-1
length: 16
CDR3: CSARRQRELYTGELFF

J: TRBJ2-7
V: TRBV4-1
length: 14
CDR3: CASSRNTGTGEQYF

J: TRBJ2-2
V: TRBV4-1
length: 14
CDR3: CASRAVGGTGELFF

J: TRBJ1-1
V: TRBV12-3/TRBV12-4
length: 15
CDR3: CASSLTSGPNTEAFF

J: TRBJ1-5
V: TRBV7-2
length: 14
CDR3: CASSRTGGNQPQHF

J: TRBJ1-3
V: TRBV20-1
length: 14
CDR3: CSARTGNSGNTIYF

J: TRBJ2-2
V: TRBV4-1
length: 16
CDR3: CASSQDGTGNTGELFF

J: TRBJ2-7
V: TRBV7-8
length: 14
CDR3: CASSLGTGRVEQYF

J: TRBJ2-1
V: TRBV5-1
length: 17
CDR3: CASSLSLAGEVGDEQFF

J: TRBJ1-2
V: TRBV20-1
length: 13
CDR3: CSAPDRATYGYTF

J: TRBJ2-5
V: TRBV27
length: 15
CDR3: CASSFGLGGGETQYF

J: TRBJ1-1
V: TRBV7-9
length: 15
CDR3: CASSPGTGAYTEAFF

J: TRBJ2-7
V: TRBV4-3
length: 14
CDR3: CASSFSHPSYEQYF

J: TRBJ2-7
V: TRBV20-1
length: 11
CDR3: CSARDPYEQYF

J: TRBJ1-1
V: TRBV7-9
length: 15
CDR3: CASSSQGYMNTEAFF

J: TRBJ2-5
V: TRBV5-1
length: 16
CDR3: CASSLETETYQETQYF

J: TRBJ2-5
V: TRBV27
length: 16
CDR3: CASSPGASGSVETQYF

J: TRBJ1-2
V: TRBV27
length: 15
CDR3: CASSSSTGTGDGYTF

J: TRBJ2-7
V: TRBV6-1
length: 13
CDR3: CASTRQGQYEQYF

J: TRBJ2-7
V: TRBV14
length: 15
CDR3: CASSQDRRGSHEQYF

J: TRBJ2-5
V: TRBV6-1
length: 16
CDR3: CASTRKGGANQETQYF

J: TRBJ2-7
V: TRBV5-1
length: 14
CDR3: CASSLHDGVSEQYF

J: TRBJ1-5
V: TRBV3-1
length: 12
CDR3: CASSQLGRPQHF

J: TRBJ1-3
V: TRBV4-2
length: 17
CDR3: CASSQDLVGGGGNTIYF

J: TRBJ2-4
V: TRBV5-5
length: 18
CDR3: CASSLDPPGQPWKNIQYF

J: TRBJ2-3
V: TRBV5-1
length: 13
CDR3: CASSYTLGDTQYF

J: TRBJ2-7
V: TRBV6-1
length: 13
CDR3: CASFGQGRYEQYF

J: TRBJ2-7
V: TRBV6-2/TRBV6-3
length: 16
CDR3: CASSQPRLAGYGEQYF